The 28 T cell receptor beta chains given below trace back to one sample, sequenced in a study of blood T cell repertoires in COVID-19 (dated by TCRdb to 2018 to 2020). The library was produced with the immunoSEQ multiplex PCR assay. As stored in TCRdb, this immuneACCESS dataset retains in-frame rearrangements with V and J assigned. A fraction of the clones does not appear; measured against another copy, unresolved V genes explain less than half of the discrepancy, and the remainder lacks a known reason. The sample table shows approximately 200,000 clones, and around 90% are seen once. The biggest ten clones account for approximately 2.2% of the sample. The sequenced material came from PBMCs or T cells enriched from blood (not recorded which). Source of these receptors: a woman in her 30s who had recovered from COVID-19.

In its sample, this clone was seen a few times. The chain employs TRBV3-1 (or the pseudogene TRBV3-2) and TRBJ1-1, with D possibly matching TRBD1 (5 bases). Per the germline V gene, CDR1 is LGHDT and CDR2 is YNNKEL (reference sequence). CDR3 length: 15 amino acids. Trimming took 2 bases from V and 0 from J, leaving 10 bases between them. The CDR3 spells CASSQSGGLNTEAFF. CDR3 nucleotides: TGTGCCAGCAGCCAATCGGGGGGGTTGAACACTGAAGCTTTCTTT.

A single count supports this clone. This chain connects TRBV29-1 to TRBJ1-5; D may be TRBD1 (5 bases). Germline V lookup: CDR1 SQVTM, CDR2 ANQGSEA. V was trimmed by 5 bases and J by 1 base, leaving 12 bases between them. The CDR3 spans 14 residues. This chain's CDR3 is CSVQAGMSNQPQHF. The CDR3 DNA is TGCAGCGTTCAGGCAGGGATGAGCAATCAGCCCCAGCATTTT.

A remark on this clone: One end of the junction does not line up with germline, which may come from a read error. V is TRBV14 and J is TRBJ1-2, with TRBD1 matching 8 bases. The CDR3 extends over 15 amino acids. Germline V gene sequence: CDR1 SGHDN, CDR2 FVKESK. CDR3 sequence reads: CASSPSYRGNYGYTF. As DNA, the CDR3 is TGTGCCAGCAGCCCGAGCTACAGGGGGAACTACGGCTACACCTTC.

The J gene is TRBJ1-3, the V gene TRBV11-2; the D gene is possibly TRBD1 (5 bases). Germline CDR1 is SGHAT and CDR2 is FQNNGV. CDR3 length: 15 amino acids. The V and J ends lost 5 bases and 2 bases respectively, with 13 bases between them. The CDR3 protein is CASSTDSFPGNTIYF. CDR3 coding DNA: TGTGCCAGCAGCACAGACAGTTTCCCTGGAAACACCATATATTTT.

This rearrangement joins TRBV5-5 to TRBJ2-3; D is ambiguous. The CDR3 runs to 12 residues. V was shortened by 7 bases and J by 0 bases, with 6 bases between the two germline ends. The germline CDR1 and CDR2 sequences are SGHKS and YYEKEE (reference sequence). CDR3 in DNA: TGTGCCAGCGCAGGTAGCACAGATACGCAGTATTTT. Translated, it gives CASAGSTDTQYF.

V and J are TRBV9 and TRBJ2-1; 8 bases are a match to TRBD2. Germline assignment: CDR1 SGDLS and CDR2 YYNGEE. Trimming at V came to 0 bases and at J to 7 bases, leaving 6 bases not matched to a gene. CDR3 length: 15 residues. CDR3 bases: TGTGCCAGCAGCGTAGCGGGGGGGCCGGATAATGAGCAGTTCTTC. Its protein is CASSVAGGPDNEQFF.

The rearrangement links TRBV18 to TRBJ2-1, with 10 bases matching TRBD2. The V and J ends lost 2 bases and 0 bases, in that order; junction bases with no gene match: 7. Germline V lookup: CDR1 KGHSH, CDR2 LQKENI. The CDR3 runs 18 residues. The chain's CDR3 is CASSPSGLALSSYNEQFF. The CDR3 DNA is TGTGCCAGCTCACCATCGGGACTAGCGCTAAGCTCCTACAATGAGCAGTTCTTC.

There are a few counts of this clone. The chain recombines TRBV7-8 with TRBJ1-3; the match to TRBD1 covers 7 bases. V lost 5 bases, J lost 4 bases, and 5 bases stayed unmatched. The germline gives CDR1 SGHVS, CDR2 FQNEAQ. There are 14 residues in the CDR3. CDR3 nucleotides: TGTGCCAGCAGCCGAGGGGGCGCGGGAAACACCATATATTTT. Protein product: CASSRGGAGNTIYF. Full variable domain (rest looked up from reference TRBV7-8 and TRBJ1-3): GAGVSQSPRYKVAKRGQDVALRCDPISGHVSLFWYQQALGQGPEFLTYFQNEAQLDKSGLPSDRFFAERPEGSVSTLKIQRTQQEDSAVYLCASSRGGAGNTIYFGEGSWLTVV.

J is TRBJ2-1 and V is TRBV9; 9 bases line up with TRBD2. The CDR3 totals 16 residues. Germline CDR1 is SGDLS and CDR2 is YYNGEE. V trimming: 0 bases; J trimming: 3 bases; junction bases outside the gene matches: 4. CDR3 coding DNA: TGTGCCAGCAGCGTAGTTCCTAGCGGGAACTACAATGAGCAGTTCTTC. This translates into CASSVVPSGNYNEQFF.

The chain couples TRBV7-8 to TRBJ2-7; D is possibly TRBD2 (5 bases). V was pared by 6 bases and J by 3 bases, with 12 bases between. Germline lookup yields CDR1 SGHVS and CDR2 FQNEAQ. This CDR3 has 13 amino acids. The CDR3 sequence: CASRLESRYEQYF. The CDR3 DNA follows: TGTGCCAGCAGACTAGAGTCCCGCTACGAGCAGTACTTC.

The chain has TRBV7-8 and TRBJ1-2; the match to TRBD1 covers 9 bases. Germline CDR1 is SGHVS and CDR2 is FQNEAQ. CDR3 length: 14 amino acids. V lost 3 bases to trimming and J lost 4 bases; unmatched junction nucleotides: 3. The CDR3 DNA sequence: TGTGCCAGCAGCTTCCGGGACAGGGTCTATGGCTACACCTTC. Translated: CASSFRDRVYGYTF.

This sequence joins TRBV30 and TRBJ2-5, with 8 bases aligning to TRBD2. Germline CDR1 reads GTSNPN; CDR2 reads SVGIG (reference sequence). The CDR3 contains 14 residues. V shed 0 bases and J 5 bases; nucleotides not matched to a gene: 5. Written as DNA, the CDR3 is TGTGCCTGGAGTGTCGGAAGCGGGAGTGAGACCCAGTACTTC. Its translation is CAWSVGSGSETQYF.

For this clone: A read error may produce the germline difference seen at one junction end. The chain combines TRBV7-7 with TRBJ2-5, with TRBD2 identical over 12 bases. From germline, CDR1 is SSHAT and CDR2 FNYEAQ (reference sequence). CDR3 size: 16 residues. The CDR3 loop is CASSPLAGGDQETQYF. In DNA, the CDR3 is TGTGCTAGCAGCCCTCTAGCGGGGGGGGACCAAGAGACCCAGTACTTC.

The chain employs TRBV7-3 and TRBJ2-3; TRBD2 matches at 12 bases. V trimming: 4 bases; J trimming: 5 bases; junction bases outside the gene matches: 7. Germline V gene data show CDR1 as SGHTA and CDR2 as FQGTGA. The CDR3 contains 16 residues. CDR3 in DNA: TGTGCCAGCAGCTCTCTAGCGGGAGGGCCTTTAGATACGCAGTATTTT. Its translation is CASSSLAGGPLDTQYF.

The gene calls are TRBV5-8 and TRBJ1-1; the match to TRBD1 covers 8 bases. V shed 4 bases and J 0 bases; nucleotides not matched to a gene: 11. CDR3 length: 17 amino acids. The germline V gene encodes CDR1 SGHTS and CDR2 YDEGEE. CDR3 DNA sequence: TGTGCCAGCAGCCCCTATACCGGGACAGGAATGAACACTGAAGCTTTCTTT. Protein: CASSPYTGTGMNTEAFF. The variable domain in full, with the rest retrieved from reference TRBV5-8 and TRBJ1-1, is EAGVTQSPTHLIKTRGQQATLRCSPISGHTSVYWYQQALGLGLQFLLWYDEGEERNRGNFPPRFSGRQFPNYSSELNVNALELEDSALYLCASSPYTGTGMNTEAFFGQGTRLTVV.

The genes are TRBV5-8 and TRBJ2-2, with unresolved D. This CDR3 comprises 16 residues. Germline CDR1 reads SGHTS; CDR2 reads YDEGEE. Trimming pared 3 bases from V and 0 bases from J, leaving 12 bases between. CDR3 loop: CASSSSGLANTGELFF. The CDR3 DNA reads as TGTGCCAGCAGCTCGTCCGGGTTGGCGAACACCGGGGAGCTGTTTTTT.

The CDR3 DNA sequence: TGTGCCAGCAGTAGGCGGACAGGGCGGTATGGCTACACCTTC. Amino acid sequence: CASSRRTGRYGYTF. The chain is built from TRBV6-5 and TRBJ1-2; 8 nucleotides agree with TRBD1. V was pared by 5 bases and J by 5 bases, with 7 bases of the junction left unmatched. CDR3 length equals 14 residues. The V gene's germline CDR1 is MNHEY and CDR2 SVGAGI.

As DNA, the CDR3 is TGTGCCAGCAGACACAGTAATGAAAAACTGTTTTTT. This encodes CASRHSNEKLFF. The chain carries TRBV25-1 and TRBJ1-4, with D uncertain. The germline V and J ends were trimmed by 6 bases and 4 bases, with 6 bases remaining between them. The germline V gene has CDR1 MGHDK and CDR2 SYGVNS. The CDR3 covers 12 residues.

This chain connects TRBV5-5 to TRBJ1-1; D is ambiguous. Germline V CDR1 and CDR2: SGHKS, YYEKEE (reference sequence). V was clipped by 3 bases and J by 0 bases, with 12 bases between them. This CDR3 is 15 amino acids long. This CDR3 reads CASSYRGLLNTEAFF. The DNA of the CDR3 is TGTGCCAGCAGCTATCGTGGGCTCTTGAACACTGAAGCTTTCTTT. Full variable domain (outside the CDR3, taken from reference TRBV5-5 and TRBJ1-1): DAGVTQSPTHLIKTRGQQVTLRCSPISGHKSVSWYQQVLGQGPQFIFQYYEKEERGRGNFPDRFSARQFPNYSSELNVNALLLGDSALYLCASSYRGLLNTEAFFGQGTRLTVV.

The chain employs TRBV6-6 and TRBJ1-2, with D perhaps matching TRBD1 (5 bases). V shed 4 bases and J shed 0 bases, with 12 bases lying between them. The CDR3 spans 15 residues. Germline CDR1 and CDR2: MNHNY and SVGAGI (reference sequence). CDR3 sequence (DNA): TGTGCCAGCAGTTCCCCGACAGCTTCTAACTATGGCTACACCTTC. As protein: CASSSPTASNYGYTF.

The chain recombines TRBV19 with TRBJ1-1; a weak D match, TRBD1 (5 bases). The CDR3 spans 17 residues. V lost 7 bases, J lost 4 bases, and 25 bases lay in between. Germline V gene data show CDR1 as LNHDA and CDR2 as SQIVND (reference sequence). CDR3 nucleotides: TGTGCCAGTACAAGACGAAGGGACGGGAGACGGGGCACTGAAGCTTTCTTT. Encoded protein: CASTRRRDGRRGTEAFF. Based on the CDR3 plus reference TRBV19 and TRBJ1-1, the full variable domain is DGGITQSPKYLFRKEGQNVTLSCEQNLNHDAMYWYRQDPGQGLRLIYYSQIVNDFQKGDIAEGYSVSREKKESFPLTVTSAQKNPTAFYLCASTRRRDGRRGTEAFFGQGTRLTVV.

The table lists this clone with a count of one. V is TRBV6-6 and J is TRBJ2-1; D perhaps matches TRBD2 (5 bases). The CDR3 is made up of 13 amino acids. V lost 7 bases and J lost 6, with 13 bases in between. Germline V gene data show CDR1 as MNHNY and CDR2 as SVGAGI (reference sequence). CDR3 in amino acids: CASNILGGNEQFF. In nucleotides, the CDR3 is TGTGCCAGCAACATACTAGGCGGCAATGAGCAGTTCTTC.

The chain has TRBV18 and TRBJ1-2; 8 nucleotides match TRBD1. The germline CDR1 and CDR2 sequences are KGHSH and LQKENI. CDR3 length equals 14 residues. V shed 3 bases and J 3 bases; nucleotides not matched to a gene: 3. DNA for the CDR3: TGTGCCAGCTCACCGACAGGGGCGGACTATGGCTACACCTTC. It codes for CASSPTGADYGYTF.

The chain has TRBV11-3 and TRBJ1-2; D gene ambiguous. The CDR3 length is 13 residues. Germline values: CDR1 SGHNT, CDR2 YENEEA. Trimming removed 4 bases at V and 3 bases at J, with 9 bases between. CDR3 DNA: TGTGCCAGCAGCTACGCCCAGGACTATGGCTACACCTTC. Translation gives CASSYAQDYGYTF.

The J gene is TRBJ2-7, the V gene TRBV20-1, with 7 bases that match TRBD2. Per the germline V gene, CDR1 is DFQATT and CDR2 is SNEGSKA (reference sequence). This CDR3 region has 10 residues. Losses at the gene ends were 3 bases for V and 7 bases for J; bases not matched to a gene: 0. In DNA form, the CDR3 reads TGCAGTGCTAGGGGAGGGGAGCAGTACTTC. As protein: CSARGGEQYF.

The chain joins TRBV9 to TRBJ1-2; D gene ambiguous. CDR1 is SGDLS, CDR2 YYNGEE, per germline. V shed 4 bases and J shed 8 bases, with 12 bases lying between them. The CDR3 extends over 12 amino acids. The DNA of the CDR3 is TGTGCCAGCAGCTTCCAAATGGGCGGCTACACCTTC. It specifies CASSFQMGGYTF.

The chain combines TRBV7-9 with TRBJ2-7; TRBD2 matches at 10 bases. Unmatched junction bases numbered 5, after V lost 0 bases and J lost 0 bases. The germline V gene has CDR1 SEHNR and CDR2 FQNEAQ (reference sequence). This CDR3 comprises 17 residues. This chain's CDR3 is CASSLASGGMSSYEQYF. In DNA form, the CDR3 reads TGTGCCAGCAGCTTAGCTAGCGGGGGGATGAGCTCCTACGAGCAGTACTTC.

The rearrangement joins TRBV19 to TRBJ1-1; perhaps TRBD1 as D (5 bases). The V gene's germline CDR1 is LNHDA and CDR2 SQIVND (reference sequence). This CDR3 has 15 amino acids. V was pared by 6 bases and J by 4 bases, with 18 bases between. The CDR3 DNA reads TGTGCCAGTAGACAGACCCGAACAAGGGGCACTGAAGCTTTCTTT. The encoded protein is CASRQTRTRGTEAFF. Combining the CDR3 with reference TRBV19 and TRBJ1-1 gives the whole variable domain DGGITQSPKYLFRKEGQNVTLSCEQNLNHDAMYWYRQDPGQGLRLIYYSQIVNDFQKGDIAEGYSVSREKKESFPLTVTSAQKNPTAFYLCASRQTRTRGTEAFFGQGTRLTVV.